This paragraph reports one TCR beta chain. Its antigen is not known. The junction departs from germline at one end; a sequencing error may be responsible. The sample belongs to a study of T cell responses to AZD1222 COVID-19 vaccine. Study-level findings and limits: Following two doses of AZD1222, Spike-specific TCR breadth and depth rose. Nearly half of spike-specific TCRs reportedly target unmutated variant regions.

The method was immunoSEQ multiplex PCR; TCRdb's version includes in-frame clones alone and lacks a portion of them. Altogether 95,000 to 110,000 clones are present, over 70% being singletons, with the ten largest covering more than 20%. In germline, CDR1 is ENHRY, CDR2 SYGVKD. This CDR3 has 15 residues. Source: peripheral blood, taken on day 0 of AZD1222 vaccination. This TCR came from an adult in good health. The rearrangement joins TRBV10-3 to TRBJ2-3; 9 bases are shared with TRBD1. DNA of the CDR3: TGTGCCATCAGTGAGAGTACAGGGGGCACGGATACGCAGTATTTT. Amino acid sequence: CAISESTGGTDTQYF.